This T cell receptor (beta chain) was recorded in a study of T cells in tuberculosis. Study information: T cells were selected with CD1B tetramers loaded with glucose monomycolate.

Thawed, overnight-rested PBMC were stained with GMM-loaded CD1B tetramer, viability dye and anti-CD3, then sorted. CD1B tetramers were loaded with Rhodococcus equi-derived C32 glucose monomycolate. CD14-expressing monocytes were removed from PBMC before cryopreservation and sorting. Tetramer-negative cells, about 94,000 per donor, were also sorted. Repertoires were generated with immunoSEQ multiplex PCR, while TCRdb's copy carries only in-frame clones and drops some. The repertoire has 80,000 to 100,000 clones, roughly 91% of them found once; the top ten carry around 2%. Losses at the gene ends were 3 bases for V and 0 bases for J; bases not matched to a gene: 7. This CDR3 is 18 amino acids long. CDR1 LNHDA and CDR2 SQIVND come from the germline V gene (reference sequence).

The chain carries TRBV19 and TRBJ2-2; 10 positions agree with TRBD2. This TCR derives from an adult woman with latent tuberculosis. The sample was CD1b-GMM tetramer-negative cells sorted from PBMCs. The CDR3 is CASSIALAGFANTGELFF. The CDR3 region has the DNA TGTGCCAGTAGTATCGCACTAGCGGGGTTCGCGAACACCGGGGAGCTGTTTTTT. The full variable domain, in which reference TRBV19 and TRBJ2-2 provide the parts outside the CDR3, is DGGITQSPKYLFRKEGQNVTLSCEQNLNHDAMYWYRQDPGQGLRLIYYSQIVNDFQKGDIAEGYSVSREKKESFPLTVTSAQKNPTAFYLCASSIALAGFANTGELFFGEGSRLTVL.